A selection of T cell receptor beta chains follows, all from one sample in a study of beta chain features in type 1 diabetes. The assay was immunoSEQ multiplex PCR, and TCRdb's table has in-frame clones only and misses some. The repertoire holds under 300,000 clones, with approximately 13% as singletons. The material sequenced was naive CD4+ T cells from blood. Receptors originate from a man aged 30-40 years with type 1 diabetes. Each CDR3 is given with its conserved first and last residue. The D gene is left open where the match is weak. Clone size is stated in some rows and not others, as once, few, many or a class when expanded.

d_gene: TRBD1; v_gene: TRBV19; j_gene: TRBJ2-1; abundance: .; CDR3nt: TGTGCCAGTAGTAGGGACAGGGGGCGAGGTGAGCAGTTCTTC; CDR3aa: CASSRDRGRGEQFF
d_gene: TRBD2; v_gene: TRBV28; j_gene: TRBJ2-1; abundance: few; CDR3nt: TGTGCCAGCAGTTCCCCCTCTAGCGGGAGCTCCTACAATGAGCAGTTCTTC; CDR3aa: CASSSPSSGSSYNEQFF
d_gene: TRBD2; v_gene: TRBV5-1; j_gene: TRBJ2-7; abundance: .; CDR3nt: TGCGCCAGCAGCTTTTCTAGCGGGGGGCAAAGCTCCTACGAGCAGTACTTC; CDR3aa: CASSFSSGGQSSYEQYF
d_gene: .; v_gene: TRBV5-4; j_gene: TRBJ2-7; abundance: few; CDR3nt: TGTGCCAGCAGCCCGGGAAGCGGTCGGCAGTACTTC; CDR3aa: CASSPGSGRQYF
d_gene: TRBD1; v_gene: TRBV7-7; j_gene: TRBJ2-5; abundance: few; CDR3nt: TGTGCCAGCAGCTTAGGCAGGGGGCAGGAGGAGACCCAGTACTTC; CDR3aa: CASSLGRGQEETQYF
d_gene: TRBD1; v_gene: TRBV19; j_gene: TRBJ2-7; abundance: few; CDR3nt: TGTGCCAGTAGCCGAGGGACAGGTGCCTCCTACGAGCAGTACTTC; CDR3aa: CASSRGTGASYEQYF
d_gene: .; v_gene: TRBV21-1; j_gene: TRBJ2-7; abundance: .; CDR3nt: TGTGCCAGCAGCAACGACGGGACAGGGGTTCACGAGCAGTACTTC; CDR3aa: CASSNDGTGVHEQYF
d_gene: TRBD1; v_gene: TRBV29-1; j_gene: TRBJ2-1; abundance: few; CDR3nt: TGCAGCGCTGGACAGGGGATGGGTGAGCAGTTCTTC; CDR3aa: CSAGQGMGEQFF
d_gene: TRBD1; v_gene: TRBV5-1; j_gene: TRBJ1-4; abundance: .; CDR3nt: TGCGCCAGCAGCTCCGGGACAGGGGGTGAAAAACTGTTTTTT; CDR3aa: CASSSGTGGEKLFF
d_gene: .; v_gene: TRBV9; j_gene: TRBJ1-2; abundance: .; CDR3nt: TGTGCCAGCAGCGTTGGCCCGACCGGGAACTATGGCTACACCTTC; CDR3aa: CASSVGPTGNYGYTF
d_gene: TRBD2; v_gene: TRBV5-1; j_gene: TRBJ2-1; abundance: few; CDR3nt: TGCGCCAGCAGCCCCGGGACTAGTCTTGGCAATGAGCAGTTCTTC; CDR3aa: CASSPGTSLGNEQFF
d_gene: TRBD2; v_gene: TRBV5-6; j_gene: TRBJ2-1; abundance: .; CDR3nt: TGTGCCAGCAGCATTAGCGGGAGGGCCAATGAGCAGTTCTTC; CDR3aa: CASSISGRANEQFF
d_gene: .; v_gene: TRBV7-2; j_gene: TRBJ2-1; abundance: few; CDR3nt: TGTGCCAGCAGCTTGACAGAGTCCTACAATGAGCAGTTCTTC; CDR3aa: CASSLTESYNEQFF
d_gene: TRBD1; v_gene: TRBV7-2; j_gene: TRBJ2-1; abundance: once; CDR3nt: TGTGCCAGCAGACTCATTGGACAGGGGCGTGGGGATGAGCAGTTCTTC; CDR3aa: CASRLIGQGRGDEQFF
d_gene: TRBD1; v_gene: TRBV6-5; j_gene: TRBJ1-5; abundance: few; CDR3nt: TGTGCCACCGGACAGGGGACCAATCAGCCCCAGCATTTT; CDR3aa: CATGQGTNQPQHF
d_gene: TRBD1; v_gene: TRBV5-4; j_gene: TRBJ1-1; abundance: few; CDR3nt: TGTGCCAGCAGCCTGACAGGGCTGAACACTGAAGCTTTCTTT; CDR3aa: CASSLTGLNTEAFF
d_gene: .; v_gene: TRBV5-1; j_gene: TRBJ1-2; abundance: .; CDR3nt: TGCGCCAGCAGCTTTGGCAGTTCAAACTATGGCTACACCTTC; CDR3aa: CASSFGSSNYGYTF
d_gene: .; v_gene: TRBV21-1; j_gene: TRBJ1-2; abundance: few; CDR3nt: TGTGCCAGCAGGGTCATTGGACACTGGACTAACTATGGCTACACCTTC; CDR3aa: CASRVIGHWTNYGYTF
d_gene: .; v_gene: TRBV29-1; j_gene: TRBJ2-1; abundance: few; CDR3nt: TGCAGCGTTGAAGGGCGCGGAAGCTCCTACAATGAGCAGTTCTTC; CDR3aa: CSVEGRGSSYNEQFF
d_gene: .; v_gene: TRBV6-5; j_gene: TRBJ2-7; abundance: few; CDR3nt: TGTGCCAGCAGTTATTCCCGGCCGGGACAACCATACGAGCAGTACTTC; CDR3aa: CASSYSRPGQPYEQYF
d_gene: .; v_gene: TRBV7-2; j_gene: TRBJ1-1; abundance: .; CDR3nt: TGTGCCAGCAGCCTCTACACTGAAGCTTTCTTT; CDR3aa: CASSLYTEAFF
d_gene: TRBD1; v_gene: TRBV13; j_gene: TRBJ2-7; abundance: few; CDR3nt: TGTGCCAGCAGCCGACCGGGACAGAACTCCTACGAGCAGTACTTC; CDR3aa: CASSRPGQNSYEQYF
d_gene: .; v_gene: TRBV2; j_gene: TRBJ1-1; abundance: .; CDR3nt: TGTGCCAGCAGTGAAAGCGGGGGCTCAGCTTTCTTT; CDR3aa: CASSESGGSAFF
d_gene: .; v_gene: TRBV19; j_gene: TRBJ1-6; abundance: few; CDR3nt: TGTGCCAGTAGTATAGACCGGGGTAATTCACCCCTCCACTTT; CDR3aa: CASSIDRGNSPLHF
d_gene: TRBD1; v_gene: TRBV18; j_gene: TRBJ1-5; abundance: few; CDR3nt: TGTGCCAGCTCATCCGGACAGGGGGCTAGCAATCAGCCCCAGCATTTT; CDR3aa: CASSSGQGASNQPQHF
d_gene: TRBD1; v_gene: TRBV4-2; j_gene: TRBJ1-2; abundance: few; CDR3nt: TGTGCCAGCAGCCAAGATATCGGGACAGGGGGCAGGGAGGGCTACACCTTC; CDR3aa: CASSQDIGTGGREGYTF
d_gene: .; v_gene: TRBV18; j_gene: TRBJ2-7; abundance: .; CDR3nt: TGTGCCAGCTCACCGGAGGACAGCTCCTACGAGCAGTACTTC; CDR3aa: CASSPEDSSYEQYF